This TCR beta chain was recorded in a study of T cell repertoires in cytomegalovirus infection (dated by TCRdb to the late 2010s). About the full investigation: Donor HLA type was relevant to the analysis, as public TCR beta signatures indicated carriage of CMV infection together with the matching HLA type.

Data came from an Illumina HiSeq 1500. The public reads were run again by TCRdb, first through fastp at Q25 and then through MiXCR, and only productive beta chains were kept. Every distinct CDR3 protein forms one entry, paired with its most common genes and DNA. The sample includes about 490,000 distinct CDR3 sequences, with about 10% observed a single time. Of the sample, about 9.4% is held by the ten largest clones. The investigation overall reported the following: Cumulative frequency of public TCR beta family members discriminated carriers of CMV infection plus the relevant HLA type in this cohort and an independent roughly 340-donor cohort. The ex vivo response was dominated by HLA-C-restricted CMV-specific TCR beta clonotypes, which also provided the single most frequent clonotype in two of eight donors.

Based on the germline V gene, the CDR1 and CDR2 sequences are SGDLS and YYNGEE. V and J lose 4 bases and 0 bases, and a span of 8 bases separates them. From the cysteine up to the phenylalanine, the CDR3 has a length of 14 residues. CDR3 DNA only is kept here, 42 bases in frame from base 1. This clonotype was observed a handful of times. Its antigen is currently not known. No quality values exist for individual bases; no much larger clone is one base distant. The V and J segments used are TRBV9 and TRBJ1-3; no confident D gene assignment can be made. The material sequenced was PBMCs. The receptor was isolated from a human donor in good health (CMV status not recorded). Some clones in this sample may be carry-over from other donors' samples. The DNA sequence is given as TGTGCCAGCAGCCTAGCTAACTCTGGAAACACCATATATTTT. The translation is CASSLANSGNTIYF. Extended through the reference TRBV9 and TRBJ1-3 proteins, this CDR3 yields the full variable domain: DSGVTQTPKHLITATGQRVTLRCSPRSGDLSVYWYQQSLDQGLQFLIQYYNGEERAKGNILERFSAQQFPDLHSELNLSSLELGDSALYFCASSLANSGNTIYFGEGSWLTVV.